This TCR beta chain was sequenced during a study of blood T cell repertoires in COVID-19 (dated by TCRdb to the early 2020s). Regarding the research as a whole: The collaborator samples originated in the United States, Italy and Spain and spanned the acute and convalescent phases of COVID-19. The repertoires were made available in a free public database intended to serve as a resource for research on the immune response to SARS-CoV-2. Where available, HLA class I and class II types were taken from metadata supplied by the sample provider and were not determined by assay-based typing. Nearly every sample came with metadata listing a de-identified subject ID, COVID-19 status, age in years and sex. The dataset comprised deeply sampled blood TCRbeta repertoires from subjects exposed to, actively infected with, or recovered from COVID-19. The prospective study material was composed of cDNA or gDNA derived from T cells, B-cell-depleted T cells, or PBMCs. Samples were obtained from the ongoing ImmuneRACE study (first 160 participants) and from some 1,300 subjects provided by 6 global collaborators. Broad study findings and their caveats: The amount of clinical and demographic metadata varied by source and participant and was provided uncurated.

Based on the germline V gene (reference sequence), the CDR1 and CDR2 sequences are SGHNT and YYREEE. The CDR3 runs 16 amino acids, cysteine and phenylalanine included. The read is trimmed to its CDR3 DNA, 48 bases read in frame from base 1. V lost 4 bases and J lost 0 bases, and the count of bases not matched to a germline gene is 7. In the case of this clone: Its antigen specificity is not known. No much larger clone is present one base from it, and per-base qualities are unavailable.

TCRbeta CDR3 regions were amplified from genomic DNA using the immunoSEQ Assay, a bias-controlled multiplex PCR. The paper's processing steps were these. The number of nucleated cells in each sample was estimated by amplification of reference gene primers within the assay. To quantify the absolute abundance of each unique TCRbeta CDR3 rearrangement, sequence reads were collapsed and filtered. Productive Simpson clonality was computed per sample as the square root of Simpson's diversity index over productive rearrangements. TCRdb mirrors the immuneACCESS table, restricted to in-frame sequences. Some clones are absent from its copies; in checked studies, under half trace to an unresolved V gene, and the reason for the others is unknown. Clone size and V and J calls were adopted from that table, with D and trimming inferred from the DNA. The sample records about 120,000 clones, just under 80% of which are singletons. The ten largest clones take up around 15% of the sample.

Each collaborating institution followed its own protocols to collect whole blood in K2EDTA tubes. Collaborator samples were shipped for TCRbeta analysis as frozen whole blood, isolated PBMCs, or DNA extracted from either sample type. The rearranged segments are TRBV5-4 and TRBJ2-1, with 7 central nucleotides matching TRBD2. This receptor was taken from a man aged 55 to 70 with active or convalescent COVID-19. The sample comprised peripheral blood. CDR3 protein: CASSPSAGTSYNEQFF. In nucleotide form, the sequence is TGTGCCAGCAGCCCATCAGCGGGGACCTCCTACAATGAGCAGTTCTTC.